This is a list of T cell receptor beta chains from one sample in a study of blood T cell repertoires in COVID-19. Method: immunoSEQ multiplex PCR; TCRdb's copy keeps in-frame clones and lacks some. The sample holds tens of thousands of clones, approximately 86% seen once. The specimen sequenced was peripheral blood. These receptors were collected from a man between 65 and 80 years old with acute or convalescent COVID-19. Each CDR3 is given with its conserved first and last residue. D genes are given only for firm matches. The size entry is marked missing in some rows and otherwise reads once, few, many or a size class.

clone_size,v_call,j_call,d_call,cdr3_nt,cdr3_aa
.,TRBV5-4,TRBJ2-3,.,TGTGCCAGCAGCACTAACAGGGCCGTGGGGCAGTATTTT,CASSTNRAVGQYF
.,TRBV7-9,TRBJ2-1,TRBD2,TGTGCCAGCAGCGGAGGGACTAGCAAATCCTACAATGAGCAGTTCTTC,CASSGGTSKSYNEQFF
.,TRBV2,TRBJ1-6,.,TGTGCCAGCATATCAGATGTCTCCTATAATTCACCCCTCCACTTT,CASISDVSYNSPLHF
.,TRBV5-1,TRBJ2-3,TRBD2,TGCGCCAGCAGCTTGAGCGGGGGGACCCTCACAGATACGCAGTATTTT,CASSLSGGTLTDTQYF
.,TRBV4-1,TRBJ1-3,TRBD1,TGCGCCAGCAGCCCTATTTGGACAGGAAGATCTGGAAACACCATATATTTT,CASSPIWTGRSGNTIYF
.,TRBV3-1/TRBV3-2,TRBJ2-1,.,TGTGCCAGCAGCCAAGATTGGAGGGGCGTAGAGCAGTTCTTC,CASSQDWRGVEQFF
few,TRBV2,TRBJ1-4,TRBD1,TGTGCCAGCAGTCGACAGGGGAGAGCCACTAATGAAAAACTGTTTTTT,CASSRQGRATNEKLFF
.,TRBV5-1,TRBJ2-5,.,TGCGCCAGCAGCTTGGGTCCCTTAGGAAGGGGAGAGACCCAGTACTTC,CASSLGPLGRGETQYF
.,TRBV14,TRBJ2-5,.,TGTGCCAGCAGCCAAGGTGGACAACCCTCGACAGAGACCCAGTACTTC,CASSQGGQPSTETQYF
.,TRBV5-1,TRBJ2-5,TRBD2,TGCGCCAGCAGCTTGGAACTAGCGGCGTACCAAGAGACCCAGTACTTC,CASSLELAAYQETQYF
.,TRBV7-2,TRBJ2-1,.,TGTGCCAGCAGCTTAGTCGCGGGGACGGCCAATGAGCAGTTCTTC,CASSLVAGTANEQFF
.,TRBV5-1,TRBJ2-7,TRBD2,TGCGCCAGCACCCCTAGCGGGGGGGGCTCCTACGAGCAGTACTTC,CASTPSGGGSYEQYF
.,TRBV5-1,TRBJ2-5,.,TGCGCCAGCAGTAGACAGCAAGAGACCCAGTACTTC,CASSRQQETQYF
.,TRBV23-1,TRBJ2-3,TRBD1,TGCGCCAGCAGTCAATCCCCGGACAGGGCTATATATAGCACATATACGCAGTATTTT,CASSQSPDRAIYSTYTQYF
.,TRBV7-3,TRBJ2-2,TRBD1,TGTGCCAGCAGCCTCGGACAGGGGGTTACCGGGGAGCTGTTTTTT,CASSLGQGVTGELFF
few,TRBV3-1/TRBV3-2,TRBJ1-2,.,TGTGCCAGCAGCCAAAGCGCAACAGGGAGAGGTGGCTACACCTTC,CASSQSATGRGGYTF
.,TRBV10-3,TRBJ1-2,TRBD1,TGTGCCATCTCCTTTATTCAGGGGGCGGAAGGCTACACCTTC,CAISFIQGAEGYTF
.,TRBV5-1,TRBJ2-7,TRBD1,TGCGCCAGCAGCGACCGGACAGGTGCGGTTTCCTACGAGCAGTACTTC,CASSDRTGAVSYEQYF
once,TRBV4-2,TRBJ2-3,TRBD2,TGTGCCAGCAGCCAAATTCAGCGGGGGGGCCGAGATACGCAGTATTTT,CASSQIQRGGRDTQYF
.,TRBV7-7,TRBJ2-1,TRBD1,TGTGCTAGCAGCAACGGACAGGACTCTCAGCAGTTCTTC,CASSNGQDSQQFF
once,TRBV2,TRBJ2-2,TRBD1,TGTGCCAGTCGGGACAGGGTGAGGTCTGGGGAGCTGTTTTTT,CASRDRVRSGELFF
.,TRBV2,TRBJ1-5,.,TGTGCCAGCAGCGGCGATGCGGGTCAGCCCCAGCATTTT,CASSGDAGQPQHF
.,TRBV3-1/TRBV3-2,TRBJ1-4,TRBD1,TGTGCCAGCAGCCAAATCGGGACAGCCGGCGGTGAAAAACTGTTTTTT,CASSQIGTAGGEKLFF
.,TRBV7-9,TRBJ1-5,.,TGTGCCAGCAGCTTAGCCTTCCCGGGTGATCAGCCCCAGCATTTT,CASSLAFPGDQPQHF
.,TRBV4-2,TRBJ2-2,TRBD1,TGTGCCAGCAGCCAATGGGACAGCGGCCTCGGGGAGCTGTTTTTT,CASSQWDSGLGELFF
.,TRBV7-8,TRBJ2-1,.,TGTGCCAGCAGCTGGCGGGTATACAATGAGCAGTTCTTC,CASSWRVYNEQFF
.,TRBV11-3,TRBJ2-5,.,TGTGCCAGCAGCTTAGGAGAGGGAGAGACCCAGTACTTC,CASSLGEGETQYF
.,TRBV4-1,TRBJ1-5,.,TGCGCCAGCAGCCAAGAGATGGGGGCGGGCAATCAGCCCCAGCATTTT,CASSQEMGAGNQPQHF
.,TRBV18,TRBJ1-1,.,TGTGCCAGCTCACCACGACGGGTGGAGACGCAAGCTTTCTTT,CASSPRRVETQAFF
few,TRBV6-2/TRBV6-3,TRBJ2-1,.,TGTGCCAGCAGTTACGGATATAGGGGGTCTGAGCAGTTCTTC,CASSYGYRGSEQFF
.,TRBV6-4,TRBJ1-2,.,TGTGCCAGCAGTGAGGGGGGGAACTATGGCTACACCTTC,CASSEGGNYGYTF
once,TRBV4-2,TRBJ2-2,.,TGTGCCAGCAGCCAAGTATCGGCGGAGAACACCGGGGAGCTGTTTTTT,CASSQVSAENTGELFF
.,TRBV2,TRBJ1-2,TRBD1,TGTGCCAGCACTAGAGACAGGGGACAAGGCTATGGCTACACCTTC,CASTRDRGQGYGYTF
.,TRBV5-4,TRBJ2-5,TRBD2,TGTGCCAGCAGTCGCGGGGGGGCCGGGGAGACCCAGTACTTC,CASSRGGAGETQYF
few,TRBV27,TRBJ1-6,.,TGTGCCAGCAGTTCCCTTTGGACAGTCTATAATTCACCCCTCCACTTT,CASSSLWTVYNSPLHF
.,TRBV19,TRBJ2-7,.,TGTGCCAGTAGTATATGGGCGGGGCCCTCGGGCGAGCAGTACTTC,CASSIWAGPSGEQYF
few,TRBV29-1,TRBJ1-4,.,TGCAGCGTTGGTGGGCGGGGAGCTGGGGATAATGAAAAACTGTTTTTT,CSVGGRGAGDNEKLFF
.,TRBV6-5,TRBJ2-1,TRBD1,TGTGCCAGCAGGCCCCCGGGACAGGGGGATGAGCAGTTCTTC,CASRPPGQGDEQFF
.,TRBV10-2,TRBJ1-2,TRBD1,TGCGCCAGCAGTGAGGCCCCAACGAACGACAGGGCCCTAGGCTACACCTTC,CASSEAPTNDRALGYTF
.,TRBV12-3/TRBV12-4,TRBJ2-3,.,TGTGCCAGCAGTTTAGGGGGCGATACGCAGTATTTT,CASSLGGDTQYF
.,TRBV3-1/TRBV3-2,TRBJ2-2,TRBD2,TGTGCCAGCAGCCAAGATTCGACTAGCGGGGGGATCCCCCGGGAGCTGTTTTTT,CASSQDSTSGGIPRELFF
few,TRBV5-1,TRBJ1-1,.,TGCGCCAGCAGCCAAGCGACCCCCACTGAAGCTTTCTTT,CASSQATPTEAFF